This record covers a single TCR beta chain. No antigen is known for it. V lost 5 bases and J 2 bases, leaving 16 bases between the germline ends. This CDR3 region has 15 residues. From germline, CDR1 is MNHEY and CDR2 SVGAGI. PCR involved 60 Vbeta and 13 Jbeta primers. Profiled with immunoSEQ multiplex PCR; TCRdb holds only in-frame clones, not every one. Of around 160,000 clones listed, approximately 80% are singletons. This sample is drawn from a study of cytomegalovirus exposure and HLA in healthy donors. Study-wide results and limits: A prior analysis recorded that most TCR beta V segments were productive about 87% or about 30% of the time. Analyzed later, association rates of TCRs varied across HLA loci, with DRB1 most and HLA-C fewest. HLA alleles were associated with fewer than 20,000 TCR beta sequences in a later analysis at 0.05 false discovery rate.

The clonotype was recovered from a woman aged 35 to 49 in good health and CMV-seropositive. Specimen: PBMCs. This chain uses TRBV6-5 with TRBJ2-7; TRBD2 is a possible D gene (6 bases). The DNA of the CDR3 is TGTGCCAGCAGTACCGGGACTCTCGGGCCCTACGAGCAGTACTTC. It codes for CASSTGTLGPYEQYF.